This T cell receptor (beta chain) appears in the sequencing data of a study of patients and donors after allogeneic stem cell transplantation. Trimming removed 6 bases from V and 1 base from J, with 9 bases in between. The CDR3 runs to 12 residues. Germline loops: CDR1 SQVTM, CDR2 ANQGSEA. This clonotype turned up a few times. MiXCR, applied by TCRdb to the RT-PCR reads, yields one record per CDR3 protein. Of roughly 250,000 distinct CDR3 sequences listed, around an eighth are singletons. The rearrangement uses TRBV29-1 and TRBJ1-1; no clear D gene. The specimen sequenced was blood, either unsorted or a sorted T cell fraction (not recorded which). The sequence was obtained from a human donor who was either an allogeneic HSCT recipient or a stem cell or donor lymphocyte infusion donor (not recorded which). It is not recorded whose cells these are; they may come from a transplant donor. The CDR3 loop is CSVVRSNTEAFF. The CDR3 coding sequence is TGCAGCGTGGTCAGGTCGAACACTGAAGCTTTCTTT.